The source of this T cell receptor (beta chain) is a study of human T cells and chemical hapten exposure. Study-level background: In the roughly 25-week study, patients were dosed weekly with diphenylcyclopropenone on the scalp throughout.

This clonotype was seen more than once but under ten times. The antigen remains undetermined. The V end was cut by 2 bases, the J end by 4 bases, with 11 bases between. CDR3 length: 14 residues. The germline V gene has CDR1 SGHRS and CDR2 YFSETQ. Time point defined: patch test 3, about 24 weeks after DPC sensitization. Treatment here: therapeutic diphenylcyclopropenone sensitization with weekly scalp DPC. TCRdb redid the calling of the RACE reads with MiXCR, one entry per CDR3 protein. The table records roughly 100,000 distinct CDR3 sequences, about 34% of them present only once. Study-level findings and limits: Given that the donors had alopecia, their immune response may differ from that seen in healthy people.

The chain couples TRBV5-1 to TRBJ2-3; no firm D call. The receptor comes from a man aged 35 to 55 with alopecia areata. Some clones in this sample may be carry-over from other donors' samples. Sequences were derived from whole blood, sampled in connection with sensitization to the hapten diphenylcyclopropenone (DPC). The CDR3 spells CASSFNRSPDTQYF. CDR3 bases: TGCGCCAGCAGCTTCAACCGTAGCCCAGATACGCAGTATTTT.